This T cell receptor beta chain was identified during a study of blood T cell repertoires in COVID-19. Per the germline V gene, CDR1 is WNHNN and CDR2 is SYGVQD (reference sequence). The V gene end was trimmed by 6 bases and the J gene end by 6 bases; junction bases not matched to a gene: 7. This CDR3 has 15 residues. Generated by immunoSEQ multiplex PCR, the TCRdb table keeps only in-frame clones and is missing some. The table records 100,000 to 120,000 clones, approximately 84% of them present only once. Sequencing used peripheral blood. The sequence was obtained from a man aged 35 to 55 with acute or convalescent COVID-19. This chain joins TRBV10-1 and TRBJ2-2; 10 bases line up with TRBD1. The chain's CDR3 is CASSLTGGRSGELFF. The CDR3 DNA is TGCGCCAGCAGCCTGACAGGGGGCAGATCCGGGGAGCTGTTTTTT.